Below, 9 T cell receptor beta chains from the same sample are listed, as sequenced in a study of identical twins. TCRdb re-called the 5' RACE reads with MiXCR, one entry per CDR3 protein. The sample consists of 400,000 to 500,000 distinct CDR3 sequences, 15% to 20% of them appearing once. Sequencing used naive T cells sorted from blood. These receptors were obtained from a man aged 50 or older in good health.

This clonotype showed up just a few times. The gene calls are TRBV27 and TRBJ2-7, with 7 bases matching TRBD2. V lost 1 base, J lost 3 bases, and 9 bases stayed unmatched. The germline V gene has CDR1 MNHEY and CDR2 SMNVEV (reference sequence). The length of the CDR3 is 16 residues. This CDR3 reads CASSLLGGGPNYEQYF. The CDR3 region has the DNA TGTGCCAGCAGTTTATTGGGGGGGGGTCCCAACTACGAGCAGTACTTC.

This rearrangement joins TRBV6-1 to TRBJ2-6; maybe TRBD2 (5 bases). The CDR3 spans 17 residues. The V and J ends lost 5 bases and 0 bases respectively, with 14 bases between them. CDR1 is MNHNS, CDR2 SASEGT, per germline. Written as DNA, the CDR3 is TGTGCCAGCAGTCGCTGGACTCCAAACTCTGGGGCCAACGTCCTGACTTTC. Its protein is CASSRWTPNSGANVLTF.

This clonotype occurred a few times. The V gene is TRBV29-1, the J gene TRBJ2-1, with D perhaps being TRBD1 or TRBD2 (6 bases each). The V end lost 7 bases, the J end lost 3 bases, and 16 bases lay between the germline ends. Per the germline V gene, CDR1 is SQVTM and CDR2 is ANQGSEA. There are 14 residues in the CDR3. This CDR3 is CSAGGRVSYNEQFF. The CDR3 nucleotides read TGCAGCGCTGGGGGGCGGGTTAGCTACAATGAGCAGTTCTTC.

V gene TRBV25-1 combines with J gene TRBJ1-5; TRBD1 matches at 7 bases. The CDR3 covers 14 residues. The trim removed 4 bases at V and 3 bases at J, leaving 3 bases unmatched. CDR1 is MGHDK, CDR2 SYGVNS, per germline. The CDR3, as DNA: TGTGCCAGCAGTGGACAGGGACCCAATCAGCCCCAGCATTTT. As protein: CASSGQGPNQPQHF.

This clonotype was counted ten times or more. V usage is TRBV2 and J usage is TRBJ1-5; no clear D. V was clipped by 7 bases and J by 7 bases, with 17 bases between them. The V gene's germline CDR1 is SNHLY and CDR2 FYNNEI. The CDR3 is 14 residues long. The CDR3 loop reads CASTQAEGLQPQHF. The CDR3 region has the DNA TGTGCCAGCACCCAGGCGGAGGGTCTACAGCCCCAGCATTTT.

The rearrangement joins TRBV15 to TRBJ2-2; 7 bases align to TRBD2. With 1 base clipped from V and 1 base from J, the junction kept 3 bases outside the gene matches. The V gene's germline CDR1 is LNHNV and CDR2 YYDKDF (reference sequence). CDR3 length: 16 amino acids. CDR3 in amino acids: CATSRVGGGNTGELFF. The CDR3 nucleotides read TGTGCCACCAGCAGAGTGGGCGGGGGGAACACCGGGGAGCTGTTTTTT. Using reference TRBV15 and TRBJ2-2 for the parts outside the CDR3, the full variable domain is DAMVIQNPRYQVTQFGKPVTLSCSQTLNHNVMYWYQQKSSQAPKLLFHYYDKDFNNEADTPDNFQSRRPNTSFCFLDIRSPGLGDTAMYLCATSRVGGGNTGELFFGEGSRLTVL.

This chain joins TRBV20-1 and TRBJ2-3, with 10 bases fitting TRBD2. This CDR3 comprises 17 residues. V shed 6 bases, J shed 4 bases, and the junction held 16 bases outside the gene matches. Germline lookup yields CDR1 DFQATT and CDR2 SNEGSKA (reference sequence). The CDR3 DNA sequence: TGCAGTGCCTTGACTCTAGCGGGAGCACGAAGTCCAGATACGCAGTATTTT. Its translation: CSALTLAGARSPDTQYF.

The table lists this clonotype with a few counts. The CDR3 protein is CASSLGGASSPGELFF. CDR3 sequence (DNA): TGTGCCAGCAGCTTAGGAGGGGCAAGCTCGCCCGGGGAGCTGTTTTTT. The gene calls are TRBV7-2 and TRBJ2-2; D is possibly TRBD1 or TRBD2 (5 bases each). V lost 1 base and J lost 6, with 15 bases in between. This CDR3 has 16 amino acids. Germline CDR1 is SGHTA and CDR2 is FQGNSA.

This chain links TRBV5-6 with TRBJ2-3; no clear D gene. CDR1 is SGHDT, CDR2 YYEEEE, per germline. The CDR3 spans 14 residues. V was shortened by 5 bases and J by 1 base, with 11 bases between the two germline ends. CDR3 amino acids: CASRLLSGTDTQYF. In nucleotides, the CDR3 is TGTGCCAGCAGACTTCTTAGTGGCACAGATACGCAGTATTTT.